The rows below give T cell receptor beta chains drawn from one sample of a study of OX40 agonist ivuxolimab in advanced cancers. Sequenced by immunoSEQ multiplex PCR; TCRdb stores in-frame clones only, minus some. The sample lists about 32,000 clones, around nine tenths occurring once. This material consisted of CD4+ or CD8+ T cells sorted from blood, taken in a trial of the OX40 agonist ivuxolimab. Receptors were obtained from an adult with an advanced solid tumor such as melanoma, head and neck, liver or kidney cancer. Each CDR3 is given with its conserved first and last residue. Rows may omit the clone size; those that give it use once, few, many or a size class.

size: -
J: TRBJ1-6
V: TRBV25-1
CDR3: CASQSGNSPLHF

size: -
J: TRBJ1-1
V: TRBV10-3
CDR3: CAITGGGLEAFF

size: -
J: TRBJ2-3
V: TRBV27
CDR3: CASSPGQGHTDTQYF

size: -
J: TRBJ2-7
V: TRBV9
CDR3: CASSPSGRSSSYEQYF

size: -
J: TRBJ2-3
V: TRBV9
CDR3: CASSVAGADTDTQYF

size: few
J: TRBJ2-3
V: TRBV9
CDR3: CASSGQLAPGSDTQYF

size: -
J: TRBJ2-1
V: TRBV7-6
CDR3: CASSSDRATADEQFF

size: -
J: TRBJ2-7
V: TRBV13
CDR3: CASSFGTRASYEQYF

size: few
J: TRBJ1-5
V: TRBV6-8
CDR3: CASSTGQKNQPQHF

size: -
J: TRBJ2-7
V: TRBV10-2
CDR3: CASSEAGDYYEQYF

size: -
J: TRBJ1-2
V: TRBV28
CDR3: CASSQTVSNYGYTF

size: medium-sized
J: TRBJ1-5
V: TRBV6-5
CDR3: CASSPEPYSNQPQHF

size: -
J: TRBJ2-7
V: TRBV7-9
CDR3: CASRRGTGATSYEQYF

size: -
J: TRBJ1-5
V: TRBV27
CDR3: CASSKRGLNQPQHF

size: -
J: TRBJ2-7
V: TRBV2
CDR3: CASSPSLYEQYF

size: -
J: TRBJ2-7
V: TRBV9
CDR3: CASSRSDGYEQYF

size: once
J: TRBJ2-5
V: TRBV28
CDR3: CASSPAFGQPGGETQYF

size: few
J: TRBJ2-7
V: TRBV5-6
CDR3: CASSLWASGRASYEQYF

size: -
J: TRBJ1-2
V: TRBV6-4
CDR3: CASSDSFRAGVSYGYTF

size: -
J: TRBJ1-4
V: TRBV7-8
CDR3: CASSLEQGNEKLFF

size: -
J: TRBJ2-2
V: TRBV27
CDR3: CASRGRGLAGGKNTGELFF

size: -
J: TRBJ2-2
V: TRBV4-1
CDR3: CASSQLYWSGGNTGELFF

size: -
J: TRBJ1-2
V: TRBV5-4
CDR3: CASSLDRDSLYGYTF

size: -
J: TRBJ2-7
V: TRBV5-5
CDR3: CASSLTGGLSEQYF

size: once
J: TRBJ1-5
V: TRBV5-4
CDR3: CASSFDPNQPQHF

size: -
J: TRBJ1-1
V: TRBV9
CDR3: CASSSASEAFF

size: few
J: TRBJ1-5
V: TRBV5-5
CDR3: CASSYGYNSNQPQHF

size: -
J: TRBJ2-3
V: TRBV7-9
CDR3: CASSFTSGRDTQYF

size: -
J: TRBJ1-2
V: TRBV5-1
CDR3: CASSLYTGLANYGYTF

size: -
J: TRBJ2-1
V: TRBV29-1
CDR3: CSAALNRFTLYEQFF

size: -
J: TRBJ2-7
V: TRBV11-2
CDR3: CASSLTYYEQYF

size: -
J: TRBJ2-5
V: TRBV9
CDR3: CASSEGGNGLQETQYF

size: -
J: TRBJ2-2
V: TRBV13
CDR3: CASSPNDNNRGPGELFF

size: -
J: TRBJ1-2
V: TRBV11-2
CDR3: CASSLKGWSGYTF

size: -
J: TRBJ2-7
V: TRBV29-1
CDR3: CSVLQGGGPYEQYF

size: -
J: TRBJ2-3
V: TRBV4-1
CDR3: CASSQEPPAGIQDTQYF

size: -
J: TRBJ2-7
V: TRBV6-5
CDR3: CASSYTGGEAYEQYF

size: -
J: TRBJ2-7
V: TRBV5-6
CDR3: CASSSGLVSEQYF

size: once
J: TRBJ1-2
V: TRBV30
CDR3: CAWYQGGGYTF

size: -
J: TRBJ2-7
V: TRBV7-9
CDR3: CASSSVGGYEQYF

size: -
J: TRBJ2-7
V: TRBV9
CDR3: CASSVGGQGSEQYF

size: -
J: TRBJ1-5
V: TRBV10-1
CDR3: CASSDGIDQPQHF

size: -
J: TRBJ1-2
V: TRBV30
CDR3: CACFPGKLTYGYTF

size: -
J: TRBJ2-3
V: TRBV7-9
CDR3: CASSLDWGRVGTDTQYF

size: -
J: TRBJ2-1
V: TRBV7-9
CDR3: CASRPRLAGGNNEQFF

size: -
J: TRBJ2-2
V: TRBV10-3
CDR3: CAISDINTGELFF